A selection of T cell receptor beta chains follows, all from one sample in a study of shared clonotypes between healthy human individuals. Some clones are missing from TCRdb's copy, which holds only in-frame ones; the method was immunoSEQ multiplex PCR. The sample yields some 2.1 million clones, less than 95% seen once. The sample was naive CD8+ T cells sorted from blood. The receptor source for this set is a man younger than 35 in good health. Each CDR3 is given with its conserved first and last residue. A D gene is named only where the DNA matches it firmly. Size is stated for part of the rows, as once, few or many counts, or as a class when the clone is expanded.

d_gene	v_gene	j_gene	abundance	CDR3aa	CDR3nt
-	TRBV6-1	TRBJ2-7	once	CASIPGHSYEQYF	TGTGCCAGCATCCCAGGACACTCCTACGAGCAGTACTTC
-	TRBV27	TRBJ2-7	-	CASSFGRSYEQYF	TGTGCCAGCAGTTTTGGGCGGAGCTACGAGCAGTACTTC
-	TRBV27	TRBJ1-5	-	CASSLAGDNQPQHF	TGTGCCAGCAGTTTAGCAGGGGACAATCAGCCCCAGCATTTT
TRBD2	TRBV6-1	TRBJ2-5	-	CASSEVASGIQETQYF	TGTGCCAGCAGTGAAGTAGCTAGCGGTATCCAAGAGACCCAGTACTTC
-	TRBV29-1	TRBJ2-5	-	CSVDGAGLYQETQYF	TGCAGCGTTGATGGGGCAGGGCTATACCAGGAGACCCAGTACTTC
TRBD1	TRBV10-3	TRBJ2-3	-	CAISESGTGGADTQYF	TGTGCCATCAGTGAGTCCGGGACAGGGGGCGCAGATACGCAGTATTTT
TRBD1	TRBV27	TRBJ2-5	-	CASRTQGASETQYF	TGTGCCAGTCGGACGCAGGGGGCGTCAGAGACCCAGTACTTC
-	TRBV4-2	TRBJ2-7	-	CASSQDIATVPYEQYF	TGTGCCAGCAGCCAAGATATCGCTACGGTACCCTACGAGCAGTACTTC
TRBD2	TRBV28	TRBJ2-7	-	CASSLGLAGRSSYEQYF	TGTGCCAGCAGTTTAGGACTAGCGGGGCGCTCCTCCTACGAGCAGTACTTC
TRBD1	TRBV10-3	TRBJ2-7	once	CAISVGQGYEQYF	TGTGCCATCAGTGTGGGACAGGGCTACGAGCAGTACTTC
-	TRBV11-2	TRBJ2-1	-	CASSTSRTTRSYNEQFF	TGTGCCAGCAGCACGTCCCGGACTACTCGTTCCTACAATGAGCAGTTCTTC
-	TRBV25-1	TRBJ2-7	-	CASSDTGTASEQYF	TGTGCCAGCAGTGATACCGGGACGGCCTCAGAGCAGTACTTC
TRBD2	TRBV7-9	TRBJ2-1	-	CASSLALAANNEQFF	TGTGCCAGCAGCTTAGCGCTAGCGGCTAACAATGAGCAGTTCTTC
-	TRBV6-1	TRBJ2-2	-	CASSENPRQGRYTGELFF	TGTGCCAGCAGTGAAAACCCTCGGCAGGGGAGGTACACCGGGGAGCTGTTTTTT
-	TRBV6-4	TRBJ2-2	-	CASSDVGGELFF	TGTGCCAGCAGTGACGTAGGCGGGGAGCTGTTTTTT
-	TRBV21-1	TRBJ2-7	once	CASSPHRGQGSYEQYF	TGTGCCAGCAGCCCCCATCGGGGACAGGGGTCCTACGAGCAGTACTTC
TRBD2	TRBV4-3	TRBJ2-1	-	CASSQATSGGGLQFF	TGCGCCAGCAGCCAAGCGACTAGCGGAGGAGGGTTGCAGTTCTTC
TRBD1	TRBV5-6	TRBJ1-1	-	CASRGQGMNTEAFF	TGTGCCAGCAGAGGACAGGGAATGAACACTGAAGCTTTCTTT
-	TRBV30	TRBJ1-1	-	CAWSSGTRAFF	TGTGCCTGGAGCTCCGGGACTAGAGCTTTCTTT
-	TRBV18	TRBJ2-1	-	CASSTRDYNEQFF	TGTGCCAGCTCAACTAGGGACTACAATGAGCAGTTCTTC
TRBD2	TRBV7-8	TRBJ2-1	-	CASSLSLAGAPLNEQFF	TGTGCCAGCAGCTTAAGCCTAGCGGGAGCTCCTTTGAATGAGCAGTTCTTC
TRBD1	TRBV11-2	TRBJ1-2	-	CASSHSGTGRNYGYTF	TGTGCCAGCAGTCATTCCGGGACAGGGAGGAACTATGGCTACACCTTC
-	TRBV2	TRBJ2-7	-	CASSGHSYEQYF	TGTGCCAGCAGTGGACATTCCTACGAGCAGTACTTC
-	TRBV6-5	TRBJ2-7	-	CASRQRGVNEQYF	TGTGCCAGCAGGCAGAGAGGGGTCAACGAGCAGTACTTC
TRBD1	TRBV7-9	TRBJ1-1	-	CASSAGQGANTEAFF	TGTGCCAGCAGCGCGGGACAGGGGGCGAACACTGAAGCTTTCTTT
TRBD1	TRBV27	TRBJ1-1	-	CASSLTGMNTEAFF	TGTGCCAGCAGCCTGACAGGGATGAACACTGAAGCTTTCTTT
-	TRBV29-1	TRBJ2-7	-	CSGGVGTYEQYF	TGCAGCGGTGGAGTGGGAACCTACGAGCAGTACTTC
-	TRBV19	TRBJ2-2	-	CASSPENTGELFF	TGTGCCAGTAGTCCAGAGAACACCGGGGAGCTGTTTTTT
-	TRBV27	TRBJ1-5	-	CASSYSGPNQPQHF	TGTGCCAGCAGTTACTCAGGGCCCAATCAGCCCCAGCATTTT
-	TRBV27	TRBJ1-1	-	CRASNPGQGGENTEAFF	TGTCGAGCCAGCAACCCCGGTCAGGGAGGCGAGAACACTGAAGCTTTCTTT
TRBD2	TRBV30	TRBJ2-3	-	CAWSMGGSSTDTQYF	TGTGCCTGGAGTATGGGGGGGTCTAGCACAGATACGCAGTATTTT
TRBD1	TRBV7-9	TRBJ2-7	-	CASSLAKGQSYEQYF	TGTGCCAGCAGCTTAGCTAAGGGACAGTCCTACGAGCAGTACTTC
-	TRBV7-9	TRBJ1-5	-	CASSPGVSNQPQHF	TGTGCCAGCAGCCCTGGGGTTAGCAATCAGCCCCAGCATTTT
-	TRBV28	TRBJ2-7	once	CASSLLVLSYEQYF	TGTGCCAGCAGTTTATTGGTTCTATCCTACGAGCAGTACTTC
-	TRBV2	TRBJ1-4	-	CASKMTVNYEKLFF	TGTGCCAGCAAAATGACAGTCAACTATGAAAAACTGTTTTTT
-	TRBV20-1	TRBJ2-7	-	CSVMDLGEQYF	TGCAGTGTTATGGATCTGGGCGAGCAGTACTTC
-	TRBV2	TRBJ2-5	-	CASSEVFVSPWEETQYF	TGTGCCAGCAGTGAAGTATTTGTCTCCCCTTGGGAAGAGACCCAGTACTTC